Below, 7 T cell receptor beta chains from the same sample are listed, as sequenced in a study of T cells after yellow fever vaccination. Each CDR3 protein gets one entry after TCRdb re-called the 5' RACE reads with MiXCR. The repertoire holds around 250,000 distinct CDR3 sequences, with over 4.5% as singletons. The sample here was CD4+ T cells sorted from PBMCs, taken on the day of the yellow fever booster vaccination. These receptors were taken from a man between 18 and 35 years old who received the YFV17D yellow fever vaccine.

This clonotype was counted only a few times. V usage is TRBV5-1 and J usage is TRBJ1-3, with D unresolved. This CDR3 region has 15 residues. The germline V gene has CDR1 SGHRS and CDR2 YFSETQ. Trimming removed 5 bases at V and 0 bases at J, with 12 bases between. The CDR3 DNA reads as TGCGCCAGCAGTAGCCAAACTAACTCTGGAAACACCATATATTTT. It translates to CASSSQTNSGNTIYF.

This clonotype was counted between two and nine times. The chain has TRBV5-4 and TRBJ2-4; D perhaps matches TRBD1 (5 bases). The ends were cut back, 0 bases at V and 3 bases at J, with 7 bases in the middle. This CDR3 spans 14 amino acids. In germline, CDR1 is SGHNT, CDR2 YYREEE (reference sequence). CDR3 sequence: CASSLAGRKNIQYF. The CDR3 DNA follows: TGTGCCAGCAGCTTGGCAGGGCGCAAAAACATTCAGTACTTC.

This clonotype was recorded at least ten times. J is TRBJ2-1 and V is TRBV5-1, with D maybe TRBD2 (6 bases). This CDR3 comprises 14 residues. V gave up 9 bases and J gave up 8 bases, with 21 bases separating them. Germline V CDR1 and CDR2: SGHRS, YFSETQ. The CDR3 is CATTLRWREDEQFF. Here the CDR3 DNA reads TGCGCCACTACCCTCCGGTGGAGGGAAGATGAGCAGTTCTTC.

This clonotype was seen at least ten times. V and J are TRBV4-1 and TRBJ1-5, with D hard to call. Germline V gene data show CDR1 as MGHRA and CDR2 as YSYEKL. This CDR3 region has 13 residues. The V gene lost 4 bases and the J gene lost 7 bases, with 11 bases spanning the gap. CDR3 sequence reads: CASSRRERQPQHF. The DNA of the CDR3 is TGCGCCAGCAGCCGGAGGGAACGCCAGCCCCAGCATTTT.

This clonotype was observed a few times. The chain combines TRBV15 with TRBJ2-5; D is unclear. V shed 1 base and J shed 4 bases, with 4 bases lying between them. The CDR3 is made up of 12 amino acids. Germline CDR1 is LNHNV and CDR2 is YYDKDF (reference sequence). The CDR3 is CATSRGGETQYF. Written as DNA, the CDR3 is TGTGCCACCAGCAGAGGGGGAGAGACCCAGTACTTC.

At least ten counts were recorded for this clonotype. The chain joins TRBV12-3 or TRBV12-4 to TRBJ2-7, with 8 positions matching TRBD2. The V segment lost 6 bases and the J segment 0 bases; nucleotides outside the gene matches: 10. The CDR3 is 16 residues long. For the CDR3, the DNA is TGTGCCAGCAGCCCCCCCAGGGCGGGGGGCTCCTACGAGCAGTACTTC. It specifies CASSPPRAGGSYEQYF.

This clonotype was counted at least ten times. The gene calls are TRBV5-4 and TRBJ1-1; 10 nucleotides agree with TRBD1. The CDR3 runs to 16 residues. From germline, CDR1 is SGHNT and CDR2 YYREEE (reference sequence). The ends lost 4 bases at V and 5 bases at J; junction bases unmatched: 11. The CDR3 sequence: CASSAAGTGAGTEAFF. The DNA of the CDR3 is TGTGCCAGCAGCGCCGCTGGGACAGGGGCTGGGACTGAAGCTTTCTTT. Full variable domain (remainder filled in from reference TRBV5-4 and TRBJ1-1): ETGVTQSPTHLIKTRGQQVTLRCSSQSGHNTVSWYQQALGQGPQFIFQYYREEENGRGNFPPRFSGLQFPNYSSELNVNALELDDSALYLCASSAAGTGAGTEAFFGQGTRLTVV.